This TCR beta chain was recovered during a study of cytomegalovirus exposure and HLA in healthy donors (dated by TCRdb to about 2017). About the study as a whole: An earlier analysis of fewer than 750 of the donors reported 276 Gb of sequence data and 95 million to 120 million unique TCR beta sequences obtained from approximately 180 million T cells. An early release that covered some 640 HLA-typed donors contained about 300 gigabases of sequencing data and about 84 million unique TCR sequences. Among the roughly 390 genotyped donors, around 81% belonged to the genetic ancestry cluster associated with self-reported Caucasian donors. The study aimed to test whether signatures of past pathogen exposure could be identified by cataloging public T cell receptors. A later genetic analysis used genome-wide SNP genotypes for about three fifths of the roughly 700 donors, treating that subset as a discovery cohort. To predict cytomegalovirus infection status, the study combined high-throughput TCR immunosequencing, statistical association of individual TCRs with disease status, and machine learning. Donor age, sex, ethnicity and CMV serostatus were compiled alongside the repertoire data. A later analysis re-examined previously published TCR beta repertoires from more than 650 donors and added high-resolution HLA genotyping to investigate patterns of TCR occurrence. Every repertoire in the discovery cohort had been generated on one and the same sequencing platform. The study used immunosequencing to profile the T cell repertoires of about 670 subjects and linked those repertoires to cytomegalovirus serostatus. An earlier analysis of around 540 of the donors applied high-throughput TCR beta sequencing to assess whether each TCR beta V gene segment acted as functional or pseudogenic. Rather than drawing on any new phenotypic data, the later analysis identified candidate immune exposures from TCR beta sequences and the way those sequences occurred across donors. On average, around 240,000 unique TCR beta nucleotide sequences were sequenced per donor among a few hundred genotyped donors of the cohort, with 15% to 20% of those sequences being non-productive. Both class I and class II loci were covered by HLA typing, at four-digit resolution. Typing coverage differed by locus: A, B, C, DRB1 and DQB1 were typed in about 629-640 donors, DQA1 in about 500, DPA1 in over 600, and DPB1 in just under 480. In addition to the first cohort of approximately 650 subjects, a separate validation cohort of about 120 different subjects was used. Because of strong linkage in the cohort, five DR-DQ haplotypes were treated as single units for association and clustering.

Receptor amplification or capture employed the immunoSEQ multiplex PCR assay. For the multiplex PCR, a mixture combining 60 forward primers for TCR Vbeta segments and 13 reverse primers for TCR Jbeta segments was used. Amplification of the CDR3 region of rearranged TCR beta genes was performed with a multiplex PCR assay on genomic DNA. The Illumina HiSeq System was used to sequence the amplified TCR beta libraries as 87-base-pair reads. The authors' analysis ran thus. A later analysis tallied approximately 87 million unique TCR beta chains across the 610 or so repertoires, and roughly 11 million of those chains were shared by two or more donors. Raw reads were error-corrected and collapsed into unique sequences by a nearest-neighbor algorithm in which closely related sequences were merged to remove PCR and sequencing errors. To assign V, D and J gene segments, CDR3 sequences were aligned to IMGT reference sequences. For a sequence to be retained, at least a six-nucleotide match to both a V gene segment and a J gene segment was required. A rearrangement counted as productive if the CDR3 had no stop codons and remained in frame with V and J, and every other rearrangement counted as non-productive. CDR3 was defined according to IMGT convention as the region running from the second conserved V-encoded cysteine to the conserved J-encoded phenylalanine. The earlier analysis of approximately 590 of the donors excluded any sequence lacking an unambiguous match to a single V gene segment. An earlier analysis of 450 to 650 of the donors called V segments functional above 56.7% productive rearrangements and segregating when the between-donor standard deviation exceeded 5%. To diagnose cytomegalovirus status from the catalog of TCR beta chain sequences, a statistical classification framework was built. V and J gene assignment, in a later analysis, came from comparing TCR nucleotide sequences with IMGT/GENE-DB human TR gene sequences. The TCRdist pipeline was used in a later analysis to assign CDR3 sequences and most-parsimonious VDJ recombination scenarios. A later analysis defined each TCR beta chain by its CDR3 amino acid sequence plus V-gene family, and excluded reads lacking a unique V-gene family. In a later analysis, 450 to 600 highly shared, low-generation-probability nucleotide sequences were removed to address suspected cross-contamination and a sequencing artifact. In a later analysis, a clonal expansion index was calculated for each public chain from normalized within-repertoire ranks of inferred template counts. In a later analysis, generation probabilities were computed using a VDJ recombination model fitted to out-of-frame rearrangements, and the results were checked against IGoR. Hypergeometric tests were used in a later analysis to score TCR-TCR, TCR-HLA and TCR-CMV co-occurrence, with a repertoire-size bias correction applied to the TCR pairs. To estimate false discovery rates, a later analysis permuted the HLA or CMV assignments 20 times. In a later analysis, co-occurring TCRs were grouped using DBSCAN, and TCRdist sequence similarity was added for clustering within HLA-allele-positive subsets. For co-occurrence clustering, repertoires with fewer than 30,000 or more than 120,000 public chains were excluded, along with 4 to 6 repertoires with anomalous nucleotide sharing. TCRdb mirrors the immuneACCESS table, restricted to in-frame sequences. Some clones are absent from its copies; in checked studies, under half trace to an unresolved V gene, and the reason for the others is unknown. Clone size and the V and J calls come from that table; the DNA yielded D and trimming. The sample table lists about 120,000 clones, about four fifths of them with a count of one. The top ten clones comprise 2.5% to 3% of the sample.

V is pruned by 3 bases and J by 5 bases, leaving 6 bases of the junction without a gene match. Counted from cysteine to phenylalanine, this CDR3 has 15 amino acids. Solely the CDR3 DNA is kept, with 45 bases framed from the first base. Looking up the germline V gene yields CDR1 MDHEN and CDR2 SYDVKM. A note on this clone: There is no known antigen for this receptor. There are no base qualities to consult, and no much larger clone falls within one base.

Study-wide findings and limitations: HLA typing was unavailable for some donors at each locus, so association tests used only the typed subset. Immune exposure information for the cohort was limited to CMV serostatus. According to a later analysis, parvovirus B19, influenza, CMV and Epstein-Barr virus appeared linked to several top co-occurrence clusters. This cohort had only TCR beta chains sequenced, and the lack of alpha or paired-chain data limited which features could be detected. V-gene and J-gene trimming of TCR beta chains was associated with a missense DCLRE1C variant in a later genetic analysis, and the association was replicated in an independent cohort. In a later analysis, HLA-associated TCR beta chains showed more clonal expansion and lower generation probabilities than non-associated chains that were equally common. According to a later analysis, TCR association rates differed among HLA loci, with DRB1 alleles showing the most associated TCRs and HLA-C alleles showing the fewest. Compared with the approximately 720-donor mean, donors in an Asian-associated ancestry cluster had fewer N-insertions in productive TCRs, according to a later genetic analysis. Three of the identified cytomegalovirus-associated TCR beta chains were confirmed in vitro to be specific for cytomegalovirus antigens. The classifier was reported to diagnose cytomegalovirus status with high specificity and sensitivity in both the original and validation cohorts. Linkage disequilibrium might explain the correlated functional status among segregating V segments, but an unknown experimental factor could not be excluded. The study gave a list of 150 to 200 TCR beta chains associated with cytomegalovirus. At a false discovery rate of 0.05, a later analysis linked some 17,000 TCR beta sequences to specific HLA alleles. The authors suggested that the approach could potentially be extended to other disease states and immunological phenotypes. Assigning TCR associations to individual alleles was difficult when HLA alleles, especially DR and DQ, strongly co-occurred. While some public TCRs were present in many individuals, most TCR sequences turned up only very rarely across donors. Because counts were too low, more than 15 rarely observed V segments, including chromosome 9 orphons, were left out of the earlier analysis of 587 of the donors. An earlier analysis of approximately 500 of the donors showed that most TCR beta V segments appeared in productive rearrangements either about 87% or about 30% of the time, which broadly matched IMGT annotations. Some IMGT-functional V segments, including TRBV6-2 and TRBV6-3, could not be told apart with the 87-base-pair reads, so those segments were excluded. A later analysis found that most CMV-associated TCR beta chains appeared HLA-restricted, with HLA associations seemingly driven largely by CMV exposure. A further reported finding was that TCR beta sequences accurately predicted the HLA-A and HLA-B alleles for most subjects in the first cohort. A group of highly shared sequence variants was considered likely to be a technical artifact of the sequencing pipeline. Presence/absence analyses assumed roughly uniform sequencing depth across donors, an assumption that may not hold.

The cohort consisted of 666 healthy bone marrow donors. All cohort members were sampled while nominally healthy, although unrecorded immune exposures were likely present. The donor was CMV seropositive and belonged to the group of 250 to 300 seropositive cohort members. Each donor provided a peripheral blood sample, and peripheral blood mononuclear cells were used for TCR beta sequencing. The Qiagen DNeasy Blood Extraction Kit was used to extract genomic DNA from the blood cell samples. Recombination linked TRBV28 to TRBJ2-2, and 7 junctional nucleotides match TRBD1. The origin of this receptor is a woman aged 18-29 years in good health and CMV-seropositive. The sequencing input was PBMCs. Here is the DNA: TGTGCCAGCAGTTTGACGGCAGGGGGTACCGGGGAGCTGTTTTTT. This sequence encodes CASSLTAGGTGELFF.